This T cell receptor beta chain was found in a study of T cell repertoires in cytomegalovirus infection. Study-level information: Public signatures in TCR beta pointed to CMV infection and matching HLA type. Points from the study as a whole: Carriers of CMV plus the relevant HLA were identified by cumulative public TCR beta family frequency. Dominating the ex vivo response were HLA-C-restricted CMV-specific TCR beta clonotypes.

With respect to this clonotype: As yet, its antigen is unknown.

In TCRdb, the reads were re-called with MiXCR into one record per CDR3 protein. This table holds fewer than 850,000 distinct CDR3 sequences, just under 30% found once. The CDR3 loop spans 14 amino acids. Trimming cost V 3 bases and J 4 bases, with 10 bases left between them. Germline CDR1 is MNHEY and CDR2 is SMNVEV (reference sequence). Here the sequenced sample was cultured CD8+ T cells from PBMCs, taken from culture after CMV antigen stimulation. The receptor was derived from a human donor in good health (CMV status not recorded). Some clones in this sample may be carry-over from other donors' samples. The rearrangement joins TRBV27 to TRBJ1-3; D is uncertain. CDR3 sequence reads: CASSFSGRGNTIYF. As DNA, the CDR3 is TGTGCCAGCAGTTTTTCGGGGAGAGGAAACACCATATATTTT.